Below are 3 T cell receptor beta chains sequenced from a single sample in a study of T cells in Graves' hyperthyroidism and ophthalmopathy (dated by TCRdb to between 2017 and 2020). Libraries were made using multiplex PCR. For sequencing, an Illumina HiSeq 2000 was employed. The TCR beta CDR3 regions were amplified from RNA transcripts. The TCR CDR3 was subjected to a first round of RT-PCR using the HTBI primer set and the Qiagen OneStep RT-PCR kit. The public reads were reprocessed in TCRdb via fastp at Q25 and MiXCR, keeping in-frame beta chains. For every CDR3 protein sequence, its rows merge into one entry that carries the most common genes and DNA. The table for this sample lists 350,000 to 500,000 distinct CDR3 sequences; 12% to 15% of them were counted only once. About 4.9% of the sample rests with the top ten. The specimen was blood. These receptors came from a woman under 30 with Graves' hyperthyroidism.

This clonotype was detected ten times or more. The rearrangement joins TRBV3-1 to TRBJ1-2; possibly TRBD1 for D (6 bases). Per germline, CDR1 LGHDT and CDR2 YNNKEL (reference sequence). V gave up 3 bases and J gave up 10 bases, with 18 bases separating them. The CDR3 is 14 amino acids. CDR3 residues: CASSHAGDRPDYTF. Written as DNA, the CDR3 is TGTGCCAGCAGCCACGCAGGCGACAGGCCCGACTACACCTTC.

This chain links TRBV2 with TRBJ1-5; 7 nucleotides line up with TRBD1. Looked up from germline, CDR1 is SNHLY and CDR2 is FYNNEI. The length of the CDR3 is 12 residues. Trimming removed 9 bases from V and 7 bases from J; junction bases left unmatched: 6. The CDR3 DNA follows: TGTGCCAGTCGACAGGGACGGCAGCCCCAGCATTTT. Translated, it gives CASRQGRQPQHF.

This clonotype has ten or more counts. The gene calls are TRBV30 and TRBJ1-3, with D hard to call. V lost 4 bases, J lost 9 bases, and 13 bases lay in between. This CDR3 spans 12 amino acids. Germline CDR1 GTSNPN, CDR2 SVGIG (reference sequence). CDR3 in DNA: TGTGCCTGGAAAAGGACCGGTTTCACCATATATTTT. Its translation is CAWKRTGFTIYF. Using reference TRBV30 and TRBJ1-3 for the parts outside the CDR3, the full variable domain is SQTIHQWPATLVQPVGSPLSLECTVEGTSNPNLYWYRQAAGRGLQLLFYSVGIGQISSEVPQNLSASRPQDRQFILSSKKLLLSDSGFYLCAWKRTGFTIYFGEGSWLTVV.